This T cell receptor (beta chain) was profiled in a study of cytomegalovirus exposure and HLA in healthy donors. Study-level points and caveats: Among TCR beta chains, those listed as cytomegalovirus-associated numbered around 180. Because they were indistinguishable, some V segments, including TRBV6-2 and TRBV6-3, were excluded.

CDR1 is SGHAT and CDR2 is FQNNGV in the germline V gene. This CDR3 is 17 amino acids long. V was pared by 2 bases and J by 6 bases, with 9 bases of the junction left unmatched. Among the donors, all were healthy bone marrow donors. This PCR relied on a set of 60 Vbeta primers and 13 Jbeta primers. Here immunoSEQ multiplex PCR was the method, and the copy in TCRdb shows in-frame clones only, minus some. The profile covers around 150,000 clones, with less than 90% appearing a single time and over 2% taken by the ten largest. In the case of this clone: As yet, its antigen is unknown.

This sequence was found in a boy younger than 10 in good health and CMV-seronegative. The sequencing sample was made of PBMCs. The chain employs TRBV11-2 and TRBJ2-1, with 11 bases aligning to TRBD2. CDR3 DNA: TGTGCCAGCAGCTTACTCAAAGGACTAGCGGGCCCCAATGAGCAGTTCTTC. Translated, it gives CASSLLKGLAGPNEQFF.